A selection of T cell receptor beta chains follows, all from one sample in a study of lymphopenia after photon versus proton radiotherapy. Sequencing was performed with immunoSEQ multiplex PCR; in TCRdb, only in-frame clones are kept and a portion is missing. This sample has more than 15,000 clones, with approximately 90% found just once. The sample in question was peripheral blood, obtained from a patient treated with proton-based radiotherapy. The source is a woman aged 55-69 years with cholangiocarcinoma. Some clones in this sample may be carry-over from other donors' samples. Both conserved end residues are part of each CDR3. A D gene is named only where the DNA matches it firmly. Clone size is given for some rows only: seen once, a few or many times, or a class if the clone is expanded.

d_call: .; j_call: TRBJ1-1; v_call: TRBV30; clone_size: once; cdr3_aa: CAWKGMNTEAFF; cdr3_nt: TGTGCCTGGAAGGGTATGAACACTGAAGCTTTCTTT
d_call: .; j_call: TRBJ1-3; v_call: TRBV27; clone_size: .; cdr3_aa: CASSQRPSSGNTIYF; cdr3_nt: TGTGCCAGCAGCCAACGACCTAGCTCTGGAAACACCATATATTTT
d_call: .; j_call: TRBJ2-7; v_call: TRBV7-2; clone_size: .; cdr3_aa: CASSFTLYEQYF; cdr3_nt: TGTGCCAGCAGCTTCACACTGTACGAGCAGTACTTC
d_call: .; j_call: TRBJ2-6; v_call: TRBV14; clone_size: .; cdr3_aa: CASSQEWGSGANVLTF; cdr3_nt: TGTGCCAGCAGCCAAGAATGGGGCTCTGGGGCCAACGTCCTGACTTTC
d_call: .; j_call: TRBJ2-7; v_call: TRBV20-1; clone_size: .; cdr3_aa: CSATDLVRTSF; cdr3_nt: TGCAGTGCCACAGACTTGGTCCGGACCTCTTTC
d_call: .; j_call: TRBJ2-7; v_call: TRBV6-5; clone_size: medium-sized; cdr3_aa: CASRPGSLLGEQYF; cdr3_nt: TGTGCCAGCAGGCCGGGGTCGCTGCTCGGTGAGCAGTACTTC
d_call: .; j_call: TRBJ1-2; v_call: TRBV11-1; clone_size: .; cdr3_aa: CASSLNRVGGYGYTF; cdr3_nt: TGTGCCAGCAGCTTGAACAGGGTTGGAGGCTATGGCTACACCTTC
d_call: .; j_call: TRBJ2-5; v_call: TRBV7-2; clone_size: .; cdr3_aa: CASSLEGAGWIQETQYF; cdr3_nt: TGTGCCAGCAGCTTAGAGGGGGCGGGGTGGATCCAAGAGACCCAGTACTTC
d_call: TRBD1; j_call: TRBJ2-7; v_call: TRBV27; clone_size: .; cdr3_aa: CASSSSGTGGYEQYF; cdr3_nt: TGTGCCAGCAGTTCCTCCGGGACAGGGGGCTACGAGCAGTACTTC
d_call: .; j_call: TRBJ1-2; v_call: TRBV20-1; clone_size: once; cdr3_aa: CSAVAGYGYTF; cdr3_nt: TGCAGTGCTGTGGCTGGCTATGGCTACACCTTC
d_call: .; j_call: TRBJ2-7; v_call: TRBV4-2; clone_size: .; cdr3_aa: CASSHNRVREQYF; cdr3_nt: TGTGCCAGCAGCCATAACAGGGTTCGCGAGCAGTACTTC
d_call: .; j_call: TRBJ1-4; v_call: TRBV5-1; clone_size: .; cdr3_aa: CASSLGGLGEKLFF; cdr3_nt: TGCGCCAGCAGCTTGGGGGGTTTAGGTGAAAAACTGTTTTTT
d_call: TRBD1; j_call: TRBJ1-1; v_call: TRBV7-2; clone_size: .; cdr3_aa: CASSSDRVNTEAFF; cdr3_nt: TGTGCCAGCAGCTCGGACAGGGTGAACACTGAAGCTTTCTTT
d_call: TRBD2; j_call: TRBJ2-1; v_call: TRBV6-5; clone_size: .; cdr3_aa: CASSRGLAENEQFF; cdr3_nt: TGTGCCAGCAGCCGGGGACTAGCGGAGAATGAGCAGTTCTTC
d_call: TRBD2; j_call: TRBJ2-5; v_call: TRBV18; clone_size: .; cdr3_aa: CASSPTSEAETQYF; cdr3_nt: TGTGCCAGCTCACCTACTAGCGAGGCAGAGACCCAGTACTTC
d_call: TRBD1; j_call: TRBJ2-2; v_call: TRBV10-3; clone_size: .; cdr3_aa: CAISEPPTGITGELFF; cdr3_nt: TGTGCCATCAGTGAGCCGCCGACAGGGATCACCGGGGAGCTGTTTTTT
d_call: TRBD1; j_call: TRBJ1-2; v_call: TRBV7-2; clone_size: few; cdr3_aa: CASSLSGTGTGGYTF; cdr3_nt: TGTGCCAGCAGCTTAAGCGGGACAGGCACAGGAGGCTACACCTTC
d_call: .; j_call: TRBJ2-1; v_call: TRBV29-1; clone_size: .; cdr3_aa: CSVVFYEQFF; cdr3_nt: TGCAGCGTTGTTTTCTATGAGCAGTTCTTC
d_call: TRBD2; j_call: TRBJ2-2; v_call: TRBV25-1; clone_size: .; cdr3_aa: CASRGTSGSDGELFF; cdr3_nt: TGTGCCAGCAGAGGGACTAGCGGGAGTGACGGGGAGCTGTTTTTT
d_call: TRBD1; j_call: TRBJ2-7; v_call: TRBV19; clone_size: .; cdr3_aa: CATTGFSYEQYF; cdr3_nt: TGTGCCACGACAGGGTTTTCCTACGAGCAGTACTTC
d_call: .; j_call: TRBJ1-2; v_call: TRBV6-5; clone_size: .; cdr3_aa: CASSYDRTYGYTF; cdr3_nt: TGTGCCAGCAGTTACGACAGGACATATGGCTACACCTTC
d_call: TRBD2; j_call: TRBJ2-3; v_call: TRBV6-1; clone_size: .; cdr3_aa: CASSEALAGALGTQYF; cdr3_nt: TGTGCCAGCAGTGAAGCGCTAGCGGGGGCCTTAGGTACGCAGTATTTT
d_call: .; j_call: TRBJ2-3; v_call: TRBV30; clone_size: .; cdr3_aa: CACSVDTQYF; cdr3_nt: TGTGCCTGTTCTGTAGATACGCAGTATTTT
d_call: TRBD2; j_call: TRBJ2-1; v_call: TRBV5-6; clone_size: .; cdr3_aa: CASSKLSGMPYNEQFF; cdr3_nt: TGTGCCAGCAGCAAGCTTAGCGGGATGCCCTACAATGAGCAGTTCTTC
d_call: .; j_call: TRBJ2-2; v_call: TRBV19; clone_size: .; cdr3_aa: CASSGNTGELFF; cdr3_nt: TGTGCCAGTAGTGGAAACACCGGGGAGCTGTTTTTT
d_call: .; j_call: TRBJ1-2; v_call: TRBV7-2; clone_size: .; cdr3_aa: CASSLATPVYGYTF; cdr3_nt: TGTGCCAGCAGCTTAGCCACACCGGTTTATGGCTACACCTTC
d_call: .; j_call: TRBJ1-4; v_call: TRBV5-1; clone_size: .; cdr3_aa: CASSFSNEKLFF; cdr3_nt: TGCGCCAGCAGCTTCTCTAATGAAAAACTGTTTTTT
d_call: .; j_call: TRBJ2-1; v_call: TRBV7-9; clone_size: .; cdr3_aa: CASVWTVSYNEQFF; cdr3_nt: TGTGCCAGCGTATGGACTGTTTCCTACAATGAGCAGTTCTTC
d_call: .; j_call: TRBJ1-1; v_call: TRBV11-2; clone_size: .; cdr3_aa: CASSSPRGVAEAFF; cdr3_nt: TGTGCCAGCAGCTCCCCCCGAGGAGTTGCTGAAGCTTTCTTT
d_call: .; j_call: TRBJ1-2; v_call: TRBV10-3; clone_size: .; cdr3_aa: CASSGETVGSNYGYTF; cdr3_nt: TGTGCCAGCAGTGGGGAGACAGTCGGGTCGAACTATGGCTACACCTTC
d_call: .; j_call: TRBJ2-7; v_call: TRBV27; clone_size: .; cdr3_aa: CASSLSAGGYEQYF; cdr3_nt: TGTGCCAGCAGTTTATCTGCCGGGGGATACGAGCAGTACTTC
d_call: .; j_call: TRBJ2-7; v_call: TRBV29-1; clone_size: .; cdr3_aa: CSVDEGAYEQYF; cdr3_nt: TGCAGCGTTGATGAAGGCGCCTACGAGCAGTACTTC
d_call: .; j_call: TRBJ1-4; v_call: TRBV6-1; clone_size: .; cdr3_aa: CASTEGRTNEKLFF; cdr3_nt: TGTGCCAGCACCGAAGGACGAACTAATGAAAAACTGTTTTTT
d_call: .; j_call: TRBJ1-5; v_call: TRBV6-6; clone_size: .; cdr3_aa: CASSYRGIVQPQHF; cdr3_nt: TGTGCCAGCAGTTACCGGGGAATAGTTCAGCCCCAGCATTTT
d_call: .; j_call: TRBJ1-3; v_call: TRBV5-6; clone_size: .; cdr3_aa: CASSLLGDTIYF; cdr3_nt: TGTGCCAGCAGCTTGCTGGGGGACACCATATATTTT
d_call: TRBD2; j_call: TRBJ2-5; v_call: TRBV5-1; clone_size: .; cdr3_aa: CASSFGGGGQETQYF; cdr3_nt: TGCGCCAGCAGCTTTGGTGGCGGGGGACAAGAGACCCAGTACTTC
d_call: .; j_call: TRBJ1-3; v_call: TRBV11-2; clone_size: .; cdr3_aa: CASARRSGNTIYF; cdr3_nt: TGTGCCAGCGCCCGACGTAGTGGAAACACCATATATTTT
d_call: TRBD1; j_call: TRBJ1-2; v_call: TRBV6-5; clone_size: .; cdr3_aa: CASSVNRGGNYGYTF; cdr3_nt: TGTGCCAGCAGCGTTAACAGGGGTGGGAACTATGGCTACACCTTC
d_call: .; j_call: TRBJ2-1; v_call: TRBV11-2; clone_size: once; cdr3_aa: CASSLERWFYNEQFF; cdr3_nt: TGTGCCAGCAGCTTAGAACGTTGGTTTTACAATGAGCAGTTCTTC
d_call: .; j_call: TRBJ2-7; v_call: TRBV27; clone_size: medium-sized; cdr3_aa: CASSYSAVYEQYF; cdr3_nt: TGTGCCAGCAGTTACTCGGCAGTCTACGAGCAGTACTTC
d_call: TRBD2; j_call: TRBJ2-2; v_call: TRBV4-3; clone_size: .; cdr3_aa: CASSQVKREGRRELFF; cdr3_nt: TGCGCCAGCAGCCAAGTCAAGCGGGAGGGCCGCCGGGAGCTGTTTTTT
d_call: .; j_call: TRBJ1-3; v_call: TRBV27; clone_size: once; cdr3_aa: CASSLTGTRNTIYF; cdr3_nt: TGTGCCAGCAGCCTTACAGGGACGAGAAACACCATATATTTT
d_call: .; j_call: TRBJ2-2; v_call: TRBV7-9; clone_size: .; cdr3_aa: CASSARLESAGELFF; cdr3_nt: TGTGCCAGCAGCGCCCGACTAGAATCGGCCGGGGAGCTGTTTTTT
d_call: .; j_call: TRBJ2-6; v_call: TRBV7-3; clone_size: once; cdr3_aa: CASSLSVAGANVLTF; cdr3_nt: TGTGCCAGCAGCTTATCAGTGGCTGGGGCCAACGTCCTGACTTTC
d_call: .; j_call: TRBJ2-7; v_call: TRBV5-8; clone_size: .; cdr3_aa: CASSLGAVPSKQYF; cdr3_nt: TGTGCCAGCAGCTTAGGAGCGGTCCCGTCCAAGCAGTACTTC
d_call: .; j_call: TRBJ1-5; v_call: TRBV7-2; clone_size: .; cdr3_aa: CASSGSRNNQPQHF; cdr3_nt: TGTGCCAGCAGCGGAAGTCGTAACAATCAGCCCCAGCATTTT
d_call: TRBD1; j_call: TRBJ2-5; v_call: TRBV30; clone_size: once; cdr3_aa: CAWSTGGETQYF; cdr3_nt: TGTGCCTGGAGTACAGGGGGCGAGACCCAGTACTTC
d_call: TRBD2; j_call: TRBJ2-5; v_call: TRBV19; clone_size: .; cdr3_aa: CASTRTSGRAGETQYF; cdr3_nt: TGTGCCAGTACCAGGACTAGCGGGAGGGCCGGAGAGACCCAGTACTTC
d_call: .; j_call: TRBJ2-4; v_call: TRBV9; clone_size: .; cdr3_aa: CASSVDVKNIQYF; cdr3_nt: TGTGCCAGCAGCGTAGATGTCAAAAACATTCAGTACTTC
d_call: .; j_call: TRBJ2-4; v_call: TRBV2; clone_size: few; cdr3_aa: CASSLDKNIQYF; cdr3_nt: TGTGCCAGCAGTCTAGACAAAAACATTCAGTACTTC
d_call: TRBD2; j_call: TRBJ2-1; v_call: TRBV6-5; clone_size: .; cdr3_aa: CASSKTGLANNEQFF; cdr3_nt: TGTGCCAGCAGTAAGACGGGACTAGCAAACAATGAGCAGTTCTTC
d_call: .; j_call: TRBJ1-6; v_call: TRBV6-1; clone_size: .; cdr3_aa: CASSWQNNSPLHF; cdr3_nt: TGTGCCAGCAGTTGGCAGAATAATTCACCCCTCCACTTT